This T cell receptor beta chain was documented in a study of OX40 agonist ivuxolimab in advanced cancers. Per the germline V gene, CDR1 is SGHDT and CDR2 is YYEEEE. The CDR3 runs 11 residues. Between the trimmed V and J ends, which lost 1 base and 12 bases, there was a span of 11 bases. Notes on the study in general: Among the lowest peripheral clonal expansion occurred in 0.1-3.0 mg/kg partial responders. At doses 0.1 to 3.0 mg/kg, CD4+ and CD8+ clones expanded.

Generated by immunoSEQ multiplex PCR, the TCRdb table keeps only in-frame clones and is missing some. The sample includes around 57,000 clones, 75% to 85% seen only once; the top ten take roughly 2.6%. Details on this clone: The antigen remains unidentified.

The rearrangement uses TRBV5-6 and TRBJ2-7, with no clear D. This receptor was taken from an adult with an advanced solid tumor such as melanoma, head and neck, liver or kidney cancer. The input for sequencing was CD4+ or CD8+ T cells sorted from blood, taken in a trial of the OX40 agonist ivuxolimab. The CDR3 DNA reads TGTGCCAGCAGCTTGTTTGGTGAAGTGTACTTC. This codes for CASSLFGEVYF.